This T cell receptor (beta chain) was recorded in a study of OX40 agonist ivuxolimab in advanced cancers. On the study more broadly: Previous treatment with anti-PD-1, anti-PD-L1 or anti-CTLA-4 therapy was allowed; 40% had received some.

Whole-study findings and limits: A proportion of nonresponders additionally exhibited low normalized T-cell clonal expansion. Doses of 0.1 to 3.0 mg/kg were accompanied by clonal expansion of CD4+ and CD8+ blood T cells by week 6.

This clone is large within its sample. Its antigen is undetermined. The method was immunoSEQ multiplex PCR; TCRdb's version includes in-frame clones alone and lacks a portion of them. This table has 10,000 to 13,000 clones, 65% to 85% appearing once. Sample: CD4+ or CD8+ T cells sorted from blood, taken in a trial of the OX40 agonist ivuxolimab. The source is an adult with an advanced solid tumor such as melanoma, head and neck, liver or kidney cancer.

The CDR3: CASSSPQVSPGELFF. The DNA of the CDR3 is TGTGCCAGCTCGTCCCCCCAGGTCTCCCCCGGGGAGCTGTTTTTT. This sequence joins TRBV2 and TRBJ2-2; D unclear. Per germline, CDR1 SNHLY and CDR2 FYNNEI. The CDR3 totals 15 residues. V was pared by 8 bases and J by 6 bases, with 19 bases between. Full variable domain (rest looked up from reference TRBV2 and TRBJ2-2): EPEVTQTPSHQVTQMGQEVILRCVPISNHLYFYWYRQILGQKVEFLVSFYNNEISEKSEIFDDQFSVERPDGSNFTLKIRSTKLEDSAMYFCASSSPQVSPGELFFGEGSRLTVL.